A selection of T cell receptor beta chains follows, all from one sample in a study of cytomegalovirus exposure and HLA in healthy donors. Sequencing was performed with immunoSEQ multiplex PCR; in TCRdb, only in-frame clones are kept and a portion is missing. In the table there are about 130,000 clones, approximately 90% of which are singletons. Source material: PBMCs. Every receptor here comes from a woman in her twenties or thirties in good health and CMV-seropositive. The CDR3 runs from the conserved cysteine through the conserved F or W. The order of the fields is J gene, clone size, D gene, V gene, CDR3 DNA, CDR3 protein. The D gene is left open where the match is weak. For some rows the clone size is stated as once, few or many, or as a class when expanded; others skip it.

J gene: TRBJ2-7
clone size: few
D gene: NA
V gene: TRBV28
CDR3 DNA: TGTGCCAGCAGTACAGGGTCCTACGAGCAGTACTTC
CDR3 protein: CASSTGSYEQYF

J gene: TRBJ2-7
clone size: NA
D gene: NA
V gene: TRBV19
CDR3 DNA: TGTGCCAGTAGTACCCCCGGTTACGAGCAGTACTTC
CDR3 protein: CASSTPGYEQYF

J gene: TRBJ2-7
clone size: NA
D gene: TRBD2
V gene: TRBV28
CDR3 DNA: TGTGCCAGCAGATGGACTAGCGGGGGGGCCGAGGACTACGAGCAGTACTTC
CDR3 protein: CASRWTSGGAEDYEQYF

J gene: TRBJ2-4
clone size: NA
D gene: NA
V gene: TRBV11-1
CDR3 DNA: TGTGCCAGCAGCCCCCTCGTAGCCAAAAACATTCAGTACTTC
CDR3 protein: CASSPLVAKNIQYF

J gene: TRBJ1-3
clone size: NA
D gene: NA
V gene: TRBV2
CDR3 DNA: TGTGCCAGCAGTGCCCGAGGACTTCCCTCTGGAAACACCATATATTTT
CDR3 protein: CASSARGLPSGNTIYF

J gene: TRBJ2-7
clone size: NA
D gene: TRBD1
V gene: TRBV10-2
CDR3 DNA: TGCGCCAGCAGTGAGAGGACAGGGCGGTACGAGCAGTACTTC
CDR3 protein: CASSERTGRYEQYF

J gene: TRBJ1-6
clone size: NA
D gene: NA
V gene: TRBV7-2
CDR3 DNA: TGTGCCAGCCAGGGCGGGGGGGGGAATTCACCCCTCCACTTT
CDR3 protein: CASQGGGGNSPLHF

J gene: TRBJ2-1
clone size: NA
D gene: TRBD2
V gene: TRBV23-1
CDR3 DNA: TGCGCCAGCAGTCAATCTAGGCCTAGCGGGCACTACAATGAGCAGTTCTTC
CDR3 protein: CASSQSRPSGHYNEQFF

J gene: TRBJ2-2
clone size: NA
D gene: NA
V gene: TRBV6-6
CDR3 DNA: TGTGCCAGCAGTTACTCAAACAGGCTCCCCGGGGAGCTGTTTTTT
CDR3 protein: CASSYSNRLPGELFF

J gene: TRBJ2-1
clone size: NA
D gene: TRBD2
V gene: TRBV19
CDR3 DNA: TGTGCCAGTAGTATCAGGGGTGGGCTAGCGGGAAAGCAGTTCTTC
CDR3 protein: CASSIRGGLAGKQFF

J gene: TRBJ1-5
clone size: NA
D gene: TRBD1
V gene: TRBV28
CDR3 DNA: TGTGCCAGCAGTAGGGACAGGGGAGGCAATCAGCCCCAGCATTTT
CDR3 protein: CASSRDRGGNQPQHF

J gene: TRBJ2-7
clone size: NA
D gene: TRBD2
V gene: TRBV4-2
CDR3 DNA: TGTGCCAGCAGCCAGTCCACTAGCGGGGCCTTTTCCTACGAGCAGTACTTC
CDR3 protein: CASSQSTSGAFSYEQYF

J gene: TRBJ2-4
clone size: NA
D gene: TRBD2
V gene: TRBV6-1
CDR3 DNA: TGTGCCAGCAGTGCCTGGGGACTAGCGGGCGACAAAAACATTCAGTACTTC
CDR3 protein: CASSAWGLAGDKNIQYF

J gene: TRBJ2-5
clone size: NA
D gene: TRBD2
V gene: TRBV9
CDR3 DNA: TGTGCCAGCAGCGCCAGCGGGAGAGGGGGAGAGACCCAGTACTTC
CDR3 protein: CASSASGRGGETQYF

J gene: TRBJ1-1
clone size: NA
D gene: NA
V gene: TRBV5-1
CDR3 DNA: TGCGCCAGCAGTTTTACAGGGATCTTGAACACTGAAGCTTTCTTT
CDR3 protein: CASSFTGILNTEAFF

J gene: TRBJ1-1
clone size: NA
D gene: NA
V gene: TRBV7-2
CDR3 DNA: TGTGCCAGCAGGGGGGCGATGGGGGCTGGCACTGAAGCTTTCTTT
CDR3 protein: CASRGAMGAGTEAFF

J gene: TRBJ1-2
clone size: NA
D gene: NA
V gene: TRBV28
CDR3 DNA: TGTGCCAGCAGTAGGGAGGAGGCCGTTAACTATGGCTACACCTTC
CDR3 protein: CASSREEAVNYGYTF

J gene: TRBJ2-7
clone size: NA
D gene: NA
V gene: TRBV27
CDR3 DNA: TGTGCCAGCAGTTTCCTGCGGACAGTATACGAGCAGTACTTC
CDR3 protein: CASSFLRTVYEQYF

J gene: TRBJ2-3
clone size: NA
D gene: TRBD2
V gene: TRBV28
CDR3 DNA: TGTGCCAGCAGTTTTGGACTAGCGGGGGGAGGAGATACGCAGTATTTT
CDR3 protein: CASSFGLAGGGDTQYF

J gene: TRBJ2-2
clone size: NA
D gene: TRBD1
V gene: TRBV2
CDR3 DNA: TGTGCCAGCAGTGGGCAGGGGGCTAACACCGGGGAGCTGTTTTTT
CDR3 protein: CASSGQGANTGELFF

J gene: TRBJ2-3
clone size: NA
D gene: TRBD1
V gene: TRBV4-1
CDR3 DNA: TGCGCCAGCAGCCAACCCTCCCGCCCGGAATGGCCAGGGGGAGATACGCAGTATTTT
CDR3 protein: CASSQPSRPEWPGGDTQYF

J gene: TRBJ1-1
clone size: NA
D gene: NA
V gene: TRBV5-6
CDR3 DNA: TGTGCCAGCAGCCTGGAACAGGGGAACACTGAAGCTTTCTTT
CDR3 protein: CASSLEQGNTEAFF

J gene: TRBJ2-7
clone size: NA
D gene: NA
V gene: TRBV11-2
CDR3 DNA: TGTGCCAGCAGCCCAACCTCGGGTTCCTACGAGCAGTACTTC
CDR3 protein: CASSPTSGSYEQYF

J gene: TRBJ2-7
clone size: NA
D gene: NA
V gene: TRBV4-2
CDR3 DNA: TGTGCCAGCAGCCTCCTCCCGTCAGAGACAGGAACATACGAGCAGTACTTC
CDR3 protein: CASSLLPSETGTYEQYF

J gene: TRBJ2-2
clone size: NA
D gene: NA
V gene: TRBV14
CDR3 DNA: TGTGCCAGCAGCCTTACGTCAGGGGCCACCGGGGAGCTGTTTTTT
CDR3 protein: CASSLTSGATGELFF

J gene: TRBJ2-1
clone size: few
D gene: TRBD1
V gene: TRBV18
CDR3 DNA: TGTGCCAGCTCACAGTACTCCGGGACAGGGGCCAATGAGCAGTTCTTC
CDR3 protein: CASSQYSGTGANEQFF

J gene: TRBJ1-1
clone size: NA
D gene: TRBD1
V gene: TRBV15
CDR3 DNA: TGTGCCACCAGCAGACCTTGGACAGGGAGGGGTACTGAAGCTTTCTTT
CDR3 protein: CATSRPWTGRGTEAFF

J gene: TRBJ1-6
clone size: once
D gene: TRBD1
V gene: TRBV7-2
CDR3 DNA: TGTGCCAGCAGCATACGGACAGGAAGGGCCCATAATTCACCCCTCCACTTT
CDR3 protein: CASSIRTGRAHNSPLHF

J gene: TRBJ2-1
clone size: NA
D gene: TRBD1
V gene: TRBV7-8
CDR3 DNA: TGTGCCAGCACCTACCCAGGGGGTAGGAACAATGAGCAGTTCTTC
CDR3 protein: CASTYPGGRNNEQFF

J gene: TRBJ2-1
clone size: NA
D gene: NA
V gene: TRBV21-1
CDR3 DNA: TGTGCCAGCAGCAAAGGAGGGCGTGGCGGGAGGGCGCCTGAGCAGTTCTTC
CDR3 protein: CASSKGGRGGRAPEQFF

J gene: TRBJ1-5
clone size: NA
D gene: NA
V gene: TRBV5-1
CDR3 DNA: TGCGCCCTAACCTCAGGGTTCCAGCATTTT
CDR3 protein: CALTSGFQHF

J gene: TRBJ2-3
clone size: NA
D gene: NA
V gene: TRBV15
CDR3 DNA: TGTGCCACCAGCAGAGCGCTAGCTGGCACCACAGATACGCAGTATTTT
CDR3 protein: CATSRALAGTTDTQYF

J gene: TRBJ1-1
clone size: NA
D gene: NA
V gene: TRBV27
CDR3 DNA: TGTGCCAGCAGTTTTTATTCCGCAGGGGCTGGCACTGAAGCTTTCTTT
CDR3 protein: CASSFYSAGAGTEAFF

J gene: TRBJ2-6
clone size: NA
D gene: TRBD2
V gene: TRBV28
CDR3 DNA: TGTGCCAGCACCCCCTGGGAGGGCTTTGGGGCCAACGTCCTGACTTTC
CDR3 protein: CASTPWEGFGANVLTF

J gene: TRBJ2-7
clone size: NA
D gene: NA
V gene: TRBV20-1
CDR3 DNA: TGCAGTGCGGCGGGTACCTACGAGCAGTACTTC
CDR3 protein: CSAAGTYEQYF

J gene: TRBJ1-2
clone size: NA
D gene: NA
V gene: TRBV4-2
CDR3 DNA: TGTGCCAGCAGCCAAGCACAGTCCAGGTTTAACTATGGCTACACCTTC
CDR3 protein: CASSQAQSRFNYGYTF

J gene: TRBJ2-3
clone size: NA
D gene: NA
V gene: TRBV6-5
CDR3 DNA: TGTGCCAGCAGTTACTACCAGGCAGATACGCAGTATTTT
CDR3 protein: CASSYYQADTQYF

J gene: TRBJ1-2
clone size: NA
D gene: TRBD1
V gene: TRBV2
CDR3 DNA: TGTGCCAGCAGAGGGGACAGGAACTATGGCTACACCTTC
CDR3 protein: CASRGDRNYGYTF

J gene: TRBJ2-1
clone size: NA
D gene: TRBD2
V gene: TRBV20-1
CDR3 DNA: TGCAGTGCAACACCGGGGGGGCCCCCGATCTTC
CDR3 protein: CSATPGGPPIF

J gene: TRBJ1-1
clone size: NA
D gene: TRBD1
V gene: TRBV28
CDR3 DNA: TGTGCCAGCAGTTTCTACGGGACAGGGATCTTGAACACTGAAGCTTTCTTT
CDR3 protein: CASSFYGTGILNTEAFF

J gene: TRBJ1-4
clone size: NA
D gene: TRBD1
V gene: TRBV5-1
CDR3 DNA: TGCGCCAGCAGCCCGACAGGGCCTAATGAAAAACTGTTTTTT
CDR3 protein: CASSPTGPNEKLFF